This T cell receptor beta chain came from a study of CD8 T cells in seronegative destructive rheumatoid arthritis (dated by TCRdb to 2019 to 2021). The study in broad terms: Biological drugs were being received by seven of the eight CND-RA patients at the time of sampling. The seropositive RA, seronegative RA and healthy control comparison cohorts were obtained from an earlier published TCRbeta dataset rather than being newly sequenced. Peripheral CD8+ TCRbeta repertoires were compared between CCP-negative destructive rheumatoid arthritis (CND-RA) patients and newly diagnosed seropositive RA, seronegative RA and healthy controls. What the work shows at the level of the full study, not this receptor alone: With age adjusted for, CD8+ TCRbeta repertoires in CND-RA patients appeared less diverse and more clonal than repertoires in other RA subtypes. No public clonotype enrichment survived Benjamini-Hochberg correction across the approximately 120,000 clonotypes tested. Because diagnostic samples were lacking, the TCR repertoire differences may partly reflect years of poor disease control rather than having been present at onset. More CMV-reactive and fewer influenza A-reactive CD8+ TCRbeta sequences were observed in CND-RA repertoires than in controls and other RA subtypes. The authors read the apparently distinct set of enriched public clonotypes carried by CND-RA patients as support for a separate disease subset. The small size of the CND-RA cohort was acknowledged as a limitation of the study.

CND-RA patients tested negative on the clinical CCP2 antibody test, and even with active therapy their joint destruction kept progressing. Every CND-RA patient showed typical joint destruction in the wrists and ankles and had failed conventional anti-rheumatic therapy. CND-RA patients were sampled after long disease histories, spanning decades in several cases, rather than at diagnosis. Approximately 50 millilitres of EDTA-anticoagulated peripheral blood were drawn from each patient. Peripheral blood mononuclear cells were isolated by Ficoll-Paque PLUS density gradient separation. Using AutoMACS magnetic bead positive selection, CD8+ cells were isolated from either fresh or cryopreserved PBMCs, and flow cytometry was used to check purity. Genomic DNA was extracted using Nucleospin Tissue or Tissue XS kits and then quantified on a Qubit 2.0 fluorometer. Genomic DNA from CD8+ cells was used for TCRbeta sequencing according to the manufacturer's instructions. A genomics technology centre in Finland ran the TCRbeta sequencing, which was done with the immunoSEQ assay. The paper's data handling went like this. The clonotype tables produced by the immunoSEQ preprocessing pipeline were converted into VDJtools format, and any non-productive clonotypes were filtered out. Samples with fewer than 10,000 reads were excluded, the remaining samples were subsampled to 10,000 reads, and most of the eight CND-RA samples were retained. The VDJtools CalcDiversityStats function was applied to data subsampled to 10,000 reads to calculate Shannon-Wiener, Simpson and clonality indices. To infer antigen specificity, non-singleton TCRbeta clonotypes were hard-matched against VDJdb, meaning no mismatches were allowed. CDR3 sequences that differed by one amino acid (Hamming distance 1) were grouped together into clusters with potentially shared antigen targets. Group enrichment of public clonotypes was tested with one-sided Fisher's exact tests after groups were resampled to six samples, with the procedure repeated ten times. TCRdb's version of the immuneACCESS table is confined to in-frame rearrangements and falls short of the full clone set. An unresolved V gene accounts for under half of the shortfall where checked; the remainder is of unknown origin. The DNA gave D and trimming, while V, J and clone size come from that table. Within this sample are thousands of clones, with under 85% of them counted one time only. The ten largest clonotypes hold roughly a third of the sample.

Note on this clone: Its antigen is not yet known. No much larger clone is present one base from it, and per-base qualities are unavailable.

From a lookup of the germline V gene (reference sequence), CDR1 and CDR2 are SEHNR and FQNEAQ. V is shortened by 3 bases, J by 8 bases, and the region joining them spans 19 bases. From cysteine to phenylalanine, the CDR3 is 16 amino acids long. CDR3 DNA is the only sequence kept; it has 48 bases, read in frame from the first base. This receptor was obtained from a woman between 45 and 69 years old with seronegative destructive rheumatoid arthritis. Sequenced: CD8+ T cells from blood. Recombination linked TRBV7-9 to TRBJ1-4; no D segment can be confidently identified. Read as DNA, the sequence is TGTGCCAGCAGCTTCGGGGTAGGCATTGTGGACGAAAAACTGTTTTTT. This encodes CASSFGVGIVDEKLFF.